Below, 15 T cell receptor beta chains from the same sample are listed, as sequenced in a study of T cell responses to AZD1222 COVID-19 vaccine. The method was immunoSEQ multiplex PCR; TCRdb's version includes in-frame clones alone and lacks a portion of them. Among fewer than 200,000 clones listed, approximately 93% were seen once. The source material was peripheral blood, sampled 28 days after the second AZD1222 dose. These receptors came from an adult who received the AZD1222 COVID-19 vaccine.

This clone was seen more than once but under ten times. The V call is TRBV29-1, the J call TRBJ1-4, with D maybe TRBD1 (6 bases). The CDR3 runs 14 residues. V was cut by 6 bases and J by 11 bases, with 22 bases left in between. The germline CDR1 and CDR2 sequences are SQVTM and ANQGSEA. CDR3 region: CSVERQAPNGKLFF. The CDR3 bases are TGCAGCGTCGAACGACAGGCCCCAAATGGGAAACTGTTTTTT.

Worth noting for this clone: The same CDR3 also results from other DNA sequences found in this sample. The V call is TRBV9, the J call TRBJ2-2; D call uncertain. The CDR3 loop spans 13 amino acids. Germline V lookup: CDR1 SGDLS, CDR2 YYNGEE. Trimming pared 3 bases from V and 2 bases from J, leaving 5 bases between. CDR3 loop: CASSGINTGELFF. The CDR3 DNA sequence: TGTGCCAGCAGCGGCATTAACACCGGGGAGCTGTTTTTT.

The chain links TRBV6-5 to TRBJ2-3; a possible D gene is TRBD2 (6 bases). From germline, CDR1 is MNHEY and CDR2 SVGAGI. The CDR3 is 15 amino acids. Between the trimmed V and J ends, which lost 7 bases and 3 bases, there was a span of 17 bases. The CDR3 DNA sequence: TGTGCCAGCAACCAGTGGGCAGGGAGGACAGATACGCAGTATTTT. This gives the protein CASNQWAGRTDTQYF.

As concerns this clone: A read error may account for a junction end that differs from germline. The chain links TRBV29-1 to TRBJ1-2; D may be TRBD1 (6 bases). CDR3 size: 13 residues. The germline V gene encodes CDR1 SQVTM and CDR2 ANQGSEA. CDR3 loop: CSVEVGAGEPLRF. The CDR3 nucleotides are TGCAGCGTTGAAGTGGGGGCAGGAGAGCCACTACGCTTC.

J is TRBJ2-3 and V is TRBV21-1; the tabulated D call, TRBD2, remains unverified against the DNA. TRBV21-1 is assigned pseudogene status. This CDR3 is built from 15 residues. CDR3 nucleotides: TGTGCCAGCAGCGTATACTCGGGTAGAACAGATACGCAGTATTTT. Amino acids: CASSVYSGRTDTQYF.

This sequence joins TRBV9 and TRBJ1-3; 9 bases are shared with TRBD1. The junction had 7 bases not matched to a gene; V was cut back by 4 bases and J by 2 bases. Germline V CDR1 and CDR2: SGDLS, YYNGEE. The CDR3 has 16 residues. Here the CDR3 DNA reads TGTGCCAGCAGCTTTACCGGGACAGGGACTGGAAACACCATATATTTT. It codes for CASSFTGTGTGNTIYF.

The chain combines TRBV5-1 with TRBJ2-2; no firm D call. V shed 1 base and J shed 1 base, with 8 bases lying between them. This CDR3 region has 15 residues. Germline V gene data show CDR1 as SGHRS and CDR2 as YFSETQ. CDR3 nucleotides: TGCGCCAGCAGCTTGTCGGCACAGAACACCGGGGAGCTGTTTTTT. Protein product: CASSLSAQNTGELFF.

The V call is TRBV4-2, the J call TRBJ1-2; TRBD1 aligns across 8 bases. Germline V lookup: CDR1 LGHNA, CDR2 YNFKEQ. After removal of 1 base from V and 4 bases from J, the junction contained 11 bases not matched to a gene. CDR3 length: 17 residues. The CDR3 DNA reads TGTGCCAGCAGCCAAGTTCCCCGAGGACAGGGCGGCTATGGCTACACCTTC. This sequence encodes CASSQVPRGQGGYGYTF.

The V and J genes are TRBV2 and TRBJ2-7; 8 bases are a match to TRBD2. J was trimmed by 5 bases and V by 6 bases; bases with no gene match: 12. CDR3 length: 15 residues. From germline, CDR1 is SNHLY and CDR2 FYNNEI. CDR3 in DNA: TGTGCCAGCAGACCCGGTTTAGCGGGAATCCACGAGCAGTACTTC. Translated: CASRPGLAGIHEQYF.

This chain joins TRBV24-1 and TRBJ2-3; 7 nucleotides line up with TRBD2. Germline CDR1 is KGHDR and CDR2 is SFDVKD. V shed 2 bases and J 0 bases; nucleotides not matched to a gene: 7. The CDR3 runs to 17 residues. The CDR3 loop reads CATSDSRAGRSTDTQYF. The CDR3 DNA sequence: TGTGCCACCAGTGATTCCCGAGCGGGGCGGAGCACAGATACGCAGTATTTT.

This sequence joins TRBV18 and TRBJ2-3; 9 bases line up with TRBD2. CDR3 size: 15 residues. Germline V CDR1 and CDR2: KGHSH, LQKENI. With V trimmed by 2 bases and J by 4 bases, 4 bases remained unmatched. CDR3 DNA: TGTGCCAGCTCACCAACAGCGGGAGGAGCAGATACGCAGTATTTT. This encodes CASSPTAGGADTQYF.

Worth noting for this clone: The sample contains more than one DNA sequence encoding this CDR3. This chain connects TRBV7-3 to TRBJ2-1; a possible D gene is TRBD1 (6 bases). This CDR3 region has 14 residues. Germline V gene sequence: CDR1 SGHTA, CDR2 FQGTGA. Trimming took 2 bases from V and 5 from J, leaving 10 bases between them. The CDR3 reads CASSLSQGDNEQFF. The CDR3 nucleotides are TGTGCCAGCAGCTTATCACAGGGAGACAATGAGCAGTTCTTC.

The genes are TRBV5-1 and TRBJ2-2; no clear D gene. V was cut by 4 bases and J by 1 base, with 2 bases left in between. The CDR3 totals 12 residues. Per the germline V gene, CDR1 is SGHRS and CDR2 is YFSETQ. The CDR3 region has the DNA TGCGCCAGCAGCGAGAACACCGGGGAGCTGTTTTTT. Residues: CASSENTGELFF.

The V and J genes are TRBV15 and TRBJ2-7; D is uncertain. Germline V gene data show CDR1 as LNHNV and CDR2 as YYDKDF (reference sequence). This CDR3 contains 15 residues. Trimming shortened V by 4 bases and J by 3 bases, and 16 bases separated the two germline ends. CDR3 DNA sequence: TGTGCCACCAGCATATTCCCGTCCCGCGGCTACGAGCAGTACTTC. Amino acids: CATSIFPSRGYEQYF.

The V call is TRBV19, the J call TRBJ1-1; no clear D gene. The length of the CDR3 is 13 residues. The germline V gene has CDR1 LNHDA and CDR2 SQIVND (reference sequence). The V end was cut by 5 bases, the J end by 0 bases, with 7 bases between. This CDR3 is CASSSGMNTEAFF. As DNA, the CDR3 is TGTGCCAGTAGTTCGGGCATGAACACTGAAGCTTTCTTT.